One T cell receptor beta chain is described in this entry. The antigen it recognizes is unknown. There are no base qualities to consult, and no much larger clone falls within one base. The intended sense of this specimen's time point label: approximately twelve months on ibrutinib. For TCR beta library preparation, around 1.9 micrograms of genomic DNA were extracted from the cryopreserved PBMCs. High-throughput TCR beta sequencing was performed on longitudinal blood samples from CLL patients receiving ibrutinib monotherapy. The patients took part in an open-label, single-center phase 2 trial of ibrutinib monotherapy. On a MiSeq, deep resolution sequencing aimed for a depth between 1 in 1 million and 1 in 200,000 T cells, with each clonotype covered approximately 9.8x on average. TCR beta libraries were generated with the immunoSEQ hsTCRB Kit. The study's processing was this. Data were analyzed with ImmunoSEQ Data Assistant and ImmunoSEQ Analyzer, with V, D and J genes assigned per IMGT definitions. Clonality, with values ranging from 0 to 1, was calculated as one minus the normalized Shannon entropy of productive rearrangement frequencies. Public clonotype analysis was restricted to overrepresented clonotypes comprising at least 0.05% of each patient's repertoire. Repertoires from approximately 12 age-matched healthy donors in immuneACCESS were used as clonality controls. TCRdb limited this immuneACCESS table to in-frame rearrangements with V and J called. A share of clones is missing; checked studies link under half to unresolved V genes, and the rest is unexplained. V and J calls and clone size are those listed in that table; D and trimming were worked out from the DNA. In this sample the table shows about 140,000 clones, around 77% of which occur a single time. The ten largest make up about 29% of the sample.

The sample belongs to a study of cytotoxic CD8 clonotypes in ibrutinib-treated CLL (dated by TCRdb to the early 2020s). Study-wide context: The cohort had eleven to twelve relapsed/refractory and about 15 treatment-naive patients; some 17 were IGHV unmutated. Responses were partial in 25 or so patients and complete in 2; after median around 65 months follow-up, roughly 15 stayed in remission and some twelve progressed. Samples averaged about 260,000 productive templates and about 94,000 productive rearrangements. Cryopreserved peripheral blood mononuclear cells were collected before treatment, at response, and at either disease progression or sustained remission. Longitudinal samples were available for about 30% of the roughly 86 trial participants. Every sample from remission and from progressive disease was obtained while the patients were still on ibrutinib. The response samples were drawn at a median of around eleven months into treatment, with a range of roughly 6 to 40 months. Findings and caveats that apply to the study as a whole: Public clonotypes were rare and either shrank or stayed stable during treatment, and the rise in clonality at ibrutinib response reflected expansion of private clonotypes. Sampling times were not matched between sustained-remission and progressing patients, and lymph node repertoires were not studied. Clonality increased at ibrutinib response, stayed stable in sustained remission, and fell back toward baseline at progression. Baseline clonality exceeded that of age-matched healthy donors and correlated strongly with circulating CD8+ T-cell counts.

This TCR came from a human donor with chronic lymphocytic leukemia. The sequencing here drew on PBMCs, taken after 12 months of ibrutinib treatment.

The nucleotide sequence is given as TGTGCCAGCAGCCTCCAGTCGGATGGATGGGGGGCGCCCCTCCACTTT. Translated, this is CASSLQSDGWGAPLHF. Recombination joined TRBV14 with TRBJ1-6; the D region possibly corresponds to TRBD1 (6 bases align). Trimming removed 4 bases from V and 13 bases from J, leaving 23 bases between the germline ends. Its CDR3 holds 16 amino acids, cysteine through phenylalanine. Only the CDR3 region is kept as DNA, spanning 48 bases read in frame from base 1. CDR1 and CDR2 (SGHDN, FVKESK) derive from the germline V gene.